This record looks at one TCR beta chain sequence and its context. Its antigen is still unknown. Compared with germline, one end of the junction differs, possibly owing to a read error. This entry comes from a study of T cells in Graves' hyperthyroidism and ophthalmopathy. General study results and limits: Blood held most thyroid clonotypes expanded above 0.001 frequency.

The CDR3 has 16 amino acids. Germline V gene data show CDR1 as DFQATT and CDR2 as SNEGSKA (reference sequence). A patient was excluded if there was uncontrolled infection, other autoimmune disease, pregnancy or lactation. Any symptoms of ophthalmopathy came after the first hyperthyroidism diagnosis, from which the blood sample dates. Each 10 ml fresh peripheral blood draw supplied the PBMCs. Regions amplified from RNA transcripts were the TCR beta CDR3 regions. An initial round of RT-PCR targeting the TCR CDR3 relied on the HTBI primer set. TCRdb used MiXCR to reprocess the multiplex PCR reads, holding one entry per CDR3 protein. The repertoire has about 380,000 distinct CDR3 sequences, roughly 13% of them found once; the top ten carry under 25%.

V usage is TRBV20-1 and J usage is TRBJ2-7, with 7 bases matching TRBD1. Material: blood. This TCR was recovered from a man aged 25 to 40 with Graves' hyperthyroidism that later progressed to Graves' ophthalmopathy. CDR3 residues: CSAREFRTGLGYEQYF. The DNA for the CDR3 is TGCAGTGCCAGAGAATTTCGGACAGGACTGGGATACGAGCAGTACTTC.